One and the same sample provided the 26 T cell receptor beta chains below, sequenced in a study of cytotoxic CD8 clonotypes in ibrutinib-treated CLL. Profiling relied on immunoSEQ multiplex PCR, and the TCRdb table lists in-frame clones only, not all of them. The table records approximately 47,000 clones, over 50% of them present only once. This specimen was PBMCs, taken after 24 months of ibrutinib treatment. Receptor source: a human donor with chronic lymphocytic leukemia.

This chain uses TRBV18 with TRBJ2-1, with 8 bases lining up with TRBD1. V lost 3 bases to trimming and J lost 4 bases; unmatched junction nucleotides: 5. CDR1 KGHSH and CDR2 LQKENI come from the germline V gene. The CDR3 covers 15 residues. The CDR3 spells CASSPGTGGYNEQFF. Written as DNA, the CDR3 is TGTGCCAGCTCACCGGGGACAGGCGGATACAATGAGCAGTTCTTC.

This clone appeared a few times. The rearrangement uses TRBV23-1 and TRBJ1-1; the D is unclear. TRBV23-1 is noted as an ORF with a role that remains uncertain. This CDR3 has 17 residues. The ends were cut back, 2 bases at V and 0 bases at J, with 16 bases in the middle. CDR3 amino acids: CASSQGPGFLMNTEAFF. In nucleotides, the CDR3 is TGCGCCAGCAGTCAAGGTCCAGGCTTCCTTATGAACACTGAAGCTTTCTTT.

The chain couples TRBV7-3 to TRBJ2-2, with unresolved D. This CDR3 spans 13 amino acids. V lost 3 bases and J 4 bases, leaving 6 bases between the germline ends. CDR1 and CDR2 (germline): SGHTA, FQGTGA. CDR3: CASSFQFTGELFF. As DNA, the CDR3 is TGTGCCAGCAGCTTTCAATTCACCGGGGAGCTGTTTTTT.

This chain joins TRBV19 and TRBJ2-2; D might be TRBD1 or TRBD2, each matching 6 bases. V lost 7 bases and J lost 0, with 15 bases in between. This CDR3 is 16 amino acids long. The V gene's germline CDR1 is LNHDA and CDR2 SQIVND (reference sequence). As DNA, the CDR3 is TGTGCCAGTAACTCTGGGGGGCGGGCGAACACCGGGGAGCTGTTTTTT. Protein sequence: CASNSGGRANTGELFF.

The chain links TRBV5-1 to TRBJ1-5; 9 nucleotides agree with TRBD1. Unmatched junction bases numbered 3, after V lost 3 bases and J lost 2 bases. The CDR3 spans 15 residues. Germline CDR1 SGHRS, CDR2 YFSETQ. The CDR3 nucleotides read TGCGCCAGCAGCTGGACAGGGGATGGCAATCAGCCCCAGCATTTT. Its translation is CASSWTGDGNQPQHF.

The CDR3 is CASRPGLAGYEQFF. For the CDR3, the DNA is TGCGCCAGCAGGCCGGGACTAGCGGGATATGAGCAGTTCTTC. The chain joins TRBV10-2 to TRBJ2-1, with 13 bases aligning to TRBD2. CDR3 length equals 14 residues. The germline gives CDR1 WSHSY, CDR2 SAAADI. V lost 6 bases to trimming and J lost 8 bases; unmatched junction nucleotides: 4.

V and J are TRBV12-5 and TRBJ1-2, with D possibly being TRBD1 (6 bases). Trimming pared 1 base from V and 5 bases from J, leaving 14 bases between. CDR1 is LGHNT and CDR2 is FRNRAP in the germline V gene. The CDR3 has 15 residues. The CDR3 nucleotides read TGTGCTAGTGGTTTGGAAAGAGGGGGAGGGTATGGCTACACCTTC. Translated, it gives CASGLERGGGYGYTF. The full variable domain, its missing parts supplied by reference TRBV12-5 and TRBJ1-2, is DARVTQTPRHKVTEMGQEVTMRCQPILGHNTVFWYRQTMMQGLELLAYFRNRAPLDDSGMPKDRFSAEMPDATLATLKIQPSEPRDSAVYFCASGLERGGGYGYTFGSGTRLTVV.

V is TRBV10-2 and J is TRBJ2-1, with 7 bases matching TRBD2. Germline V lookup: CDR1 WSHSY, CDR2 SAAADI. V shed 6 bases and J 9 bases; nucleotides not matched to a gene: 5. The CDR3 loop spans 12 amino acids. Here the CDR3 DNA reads TGCGCCAGCAGCGAACTAGCGACTGAGCAGTTCTTC. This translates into CASSELATEQFF.

The CDR3 DNA reads TGTGCCAGCAGCGTAAAGGGGGCGCTCGACGAGCAGTACTTC. It yields the protein CASSVKGALDEQYF. The gene calls are TRBV9 and TRBJ2-7, with 7 bases lining up with TRBD1. Germline CDR1 reads SGDLS; CDR2 reads YYNGEE. This CDR3 contains 14 residues. V gave up 1 base and J gave up 5 bases; unmatched junction bases: 6.

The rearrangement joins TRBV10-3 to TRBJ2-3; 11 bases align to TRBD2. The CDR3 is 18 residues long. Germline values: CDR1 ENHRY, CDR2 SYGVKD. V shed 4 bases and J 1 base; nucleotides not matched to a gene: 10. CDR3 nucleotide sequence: TGTGCCATCAGTGGCCCCCCGGGTAGCGGGAGGGGCACAGATACGCAGTATTTT. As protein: CAISGPPGSGRGTDTQYF.

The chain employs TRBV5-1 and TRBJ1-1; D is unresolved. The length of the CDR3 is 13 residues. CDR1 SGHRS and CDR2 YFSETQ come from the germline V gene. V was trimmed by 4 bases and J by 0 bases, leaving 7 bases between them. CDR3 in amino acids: CASSRELNTEAFF. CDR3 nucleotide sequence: TGCGCCAGCAGCCGAGAGTTGAACACTGAAGCTTTCTTT.

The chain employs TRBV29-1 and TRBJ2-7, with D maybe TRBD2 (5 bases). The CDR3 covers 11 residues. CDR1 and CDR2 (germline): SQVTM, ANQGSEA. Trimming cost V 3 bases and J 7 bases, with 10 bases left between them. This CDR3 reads CSVDGRGEQYF. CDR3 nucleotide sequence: TGCAGCGTTGACGGCCGGGGTGAGCAGTACTTC.

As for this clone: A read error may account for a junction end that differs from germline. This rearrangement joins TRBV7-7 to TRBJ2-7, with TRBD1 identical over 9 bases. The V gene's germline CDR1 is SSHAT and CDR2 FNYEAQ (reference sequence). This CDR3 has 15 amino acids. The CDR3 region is CASSLGQGSPYEQYF. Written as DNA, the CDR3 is TGTGCTAGCAGTCTAGGACAGGGGTCCCCATACGAGCAGTACTTC.

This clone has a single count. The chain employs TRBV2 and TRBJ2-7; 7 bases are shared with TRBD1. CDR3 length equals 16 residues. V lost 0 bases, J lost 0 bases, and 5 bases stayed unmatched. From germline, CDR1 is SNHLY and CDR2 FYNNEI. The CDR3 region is CASSEATGFSSYEQYF. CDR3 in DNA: TGTGCCAGCAGTGAAGCGACAGGGTTTAGCTCCTACGAGCAGTACTTC.

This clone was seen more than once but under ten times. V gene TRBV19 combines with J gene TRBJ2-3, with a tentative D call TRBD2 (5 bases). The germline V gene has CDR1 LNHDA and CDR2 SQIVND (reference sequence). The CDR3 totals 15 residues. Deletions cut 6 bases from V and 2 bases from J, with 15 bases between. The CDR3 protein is CASRSLLGVTDTQYF. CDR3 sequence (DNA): TGTGCCAGTAGATCTCTCCTCGGGGTCACAGATACGCAGTATTTT.

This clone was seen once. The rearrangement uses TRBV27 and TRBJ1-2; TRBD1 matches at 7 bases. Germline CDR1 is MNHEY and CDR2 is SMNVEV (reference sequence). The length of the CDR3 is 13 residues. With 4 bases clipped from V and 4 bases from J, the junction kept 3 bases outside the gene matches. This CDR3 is CASSWDRAYGYTF. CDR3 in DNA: TGTGCCAGCAGTTGGGACAGAGCCTATGGCTACACCTTC.

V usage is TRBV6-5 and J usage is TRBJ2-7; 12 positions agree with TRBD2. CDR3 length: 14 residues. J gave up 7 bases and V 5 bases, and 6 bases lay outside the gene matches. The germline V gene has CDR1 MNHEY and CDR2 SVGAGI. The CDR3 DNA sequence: TGTGCCAGCAGTGGACTAGCGGGGTGGGCTGAGCAGTACTTC. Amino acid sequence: CASSGLAGWAEQYF.

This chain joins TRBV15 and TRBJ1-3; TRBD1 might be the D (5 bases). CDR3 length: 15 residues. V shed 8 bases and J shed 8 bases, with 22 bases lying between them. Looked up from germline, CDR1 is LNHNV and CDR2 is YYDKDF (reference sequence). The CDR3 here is CATHNIIGGGDTIYF. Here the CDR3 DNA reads TGTGCCACCCACAACATCATCGGCGGAGGGGACACCATATATTTT. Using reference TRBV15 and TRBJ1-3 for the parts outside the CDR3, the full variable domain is DAMVIQNPRYQVTQFGKPVTLSCSQTLNHNVMYWYQQKSSQAPKLLFHYYDKDFNNEADTPDNFQSRRPNTSFCFLDIRSPGLGDTAMYLCATHNIIGGGDTIYFGEGSWLTVV.

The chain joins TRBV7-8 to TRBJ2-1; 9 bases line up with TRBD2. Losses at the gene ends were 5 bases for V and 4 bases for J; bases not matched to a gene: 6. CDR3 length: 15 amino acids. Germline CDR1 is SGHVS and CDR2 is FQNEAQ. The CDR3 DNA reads TGTGCCAGCAGCACCCTAGCGGGACGATACAATGAGCAGTTCTTC. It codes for CASSTLAGRYNEQFF.

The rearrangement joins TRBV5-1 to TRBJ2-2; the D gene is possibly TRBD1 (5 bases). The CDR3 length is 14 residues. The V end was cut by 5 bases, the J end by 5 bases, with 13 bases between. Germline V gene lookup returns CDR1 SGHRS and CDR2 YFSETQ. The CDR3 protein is CASSWKGDTGELFF. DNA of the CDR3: TGCGCCAGCAGTTGGAAAGGGGATACCGGGGAGCTGTTTTTT.

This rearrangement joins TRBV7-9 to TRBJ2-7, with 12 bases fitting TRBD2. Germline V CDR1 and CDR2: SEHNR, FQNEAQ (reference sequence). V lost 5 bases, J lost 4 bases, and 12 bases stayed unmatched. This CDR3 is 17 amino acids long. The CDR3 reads CASSPHPGLAGKYEQYF. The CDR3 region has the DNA TGTGCCAGCAGCCCCCACCCCGGACTAGCGGGGAAATACGAGCAGTACTTC.

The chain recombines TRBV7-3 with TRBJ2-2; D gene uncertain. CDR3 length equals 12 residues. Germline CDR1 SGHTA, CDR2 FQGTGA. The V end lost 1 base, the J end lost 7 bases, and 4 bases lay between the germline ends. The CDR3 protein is CASSLKYGELFF. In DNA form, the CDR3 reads TGTGCCAGCAGCTTAAAGTACGGGGAGCTGTTTTTT.

Here the CDR3 reads CAILKRTTGGFGYTF. The CDR3, as DNA: TGTGCCATCCTAAAGCGTACGACAGGGGGCTTTGGCTACACCTTC. The chain links TRBV6-5 to TRBJ1-2, with TRBD1 matching over 10 bases. CDR3 size: 15 residues. The J segment lost 7 bases and the V segment lost 10 bases, leaving 15 bases of the junction unmatched. In germline, CDR1 is MNHEY, CDR2 SVGAGI.

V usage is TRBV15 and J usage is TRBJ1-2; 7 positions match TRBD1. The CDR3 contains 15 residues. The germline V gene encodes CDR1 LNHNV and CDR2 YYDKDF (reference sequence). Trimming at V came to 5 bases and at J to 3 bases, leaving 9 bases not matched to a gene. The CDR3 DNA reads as TGTGCCACCAGCGGCACGACAGGGCTGCACTATGGCTACACCTTC. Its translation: CATSGTTGLHYGYTF.

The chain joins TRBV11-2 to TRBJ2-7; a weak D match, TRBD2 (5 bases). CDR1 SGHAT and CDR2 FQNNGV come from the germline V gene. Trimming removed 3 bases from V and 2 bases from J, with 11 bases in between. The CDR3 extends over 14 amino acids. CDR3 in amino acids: CASSLRVGAYEQYF. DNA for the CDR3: TGTGCCAGCAGCTTGAGGGTCGGGGCCTACGAGCAGTACTTC.

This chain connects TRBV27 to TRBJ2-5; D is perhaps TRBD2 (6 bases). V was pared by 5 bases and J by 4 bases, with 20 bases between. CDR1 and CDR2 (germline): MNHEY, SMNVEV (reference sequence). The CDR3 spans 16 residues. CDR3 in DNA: TGTGCCAGCAGTGGGGGGTATAGCTCAATACGAGAGACCCAGTACTTC. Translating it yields CASSGGYSSIRETQYF.